Shown below are 21 T cell receptor beta chains from a single sample sequenced in a study of Graves' ophthalmopathy and Graves' hyperthyroidism. As the template, RNA transcripts were used to amplify TCR beta CDR3 regions. A first-round RT-PCR used HTBI primers, followed by a second-round multiplex PCR. TCRdb processed the multiplex PCR reads anew with MiXCR; each CDR3 protein has one entry. The repertoire has 740,000 or so distinct CDR3 sequences, roughly two fifths of them found once; the top ten carry approximately 43%. Sample: peripheral blood. The receptors originated from an adult man with Graves' ophthalmopathy.

V is TRBV29-1 and J is TRBJ1-1; 8 bases agree with TRBD1. J was trimmed by 4 bases and V by 6 bases; bases with no gene match: 4. The CDR3 contains 12 residues. Germline V gives CDR1 SQVTM, CDR2 ANQGSEA. DNA of the CDR3: TGCAGCGTGACCGGACAGGGCACTGAAGCTTTCTTT. As protein: CSVTGQGTEAFF.

This clonotype was counted a few times. The junction departs from the called germline gene at one end, perhaps through a read error. The chain employs TRBV10-3 and TRBJ1-2; 7 bases align to TRBD1. The germline CDR1 and CDR2 sequences are ENHRY and SYGVKD. The CDR3 spans 11 residues. The CDR3 loop reads CASSVGQENTF. The CDR3 region has the DNA TGTGCCAGCAGTGTCGGACAGGAAAACACCTTC.

The chain couples TRBV20-1 to TRBJ1-5; 9 positions match TRBD1. Germline CDR1 is DFQATT and CDR2 is SNEGSKA (reference sequence). The trim removed 6 bases at V and 1 base at J, leaving 7 bases unmatched. This CDR3 is built from 15 residues. DNA of the CDR3: TGCAGTGCCACCCACAGGGGGCCGAGCAATCAGCCCCAGCATTTT. Translated, it gives CSATHRGPSNQPQHF.

The chain has TRBV10-3 and TRBJ2-6; D perhaps matches TRBD1 (6 bases). V was trimmed by 6 bases and J by 4 bases, leaving 16 bases between them. Germline V gene lookup returns CDR1 ENHRY and CDR2 SYGVKD. The CDR3 runs 16 residues. The CDR3 DNA sequence: TGTGCCATCAGCGTCGCCACAGGGTACGGGGCCAACGTCCTGACTTTC. Protein product: CAISVATGYGANVLTF.

This clonotype occurred once. This sequence joins TRBV2 and TRBJ1-6, with TRBD1 matching 9 bases. The germline gives CDR1 SNHLY, CDR2 FYNNEI. The V segment lost 7 bases and the J segment 11 bases; nucleotides outside the gene matches: 6. The CDR3 spans 13 residues. CDR3 sequence reads: CASTGQGLAPLHF. The DNA of the CDR3 is TGTGCCAGCACTGGACAGGGGTTAGCACCCCTCCACTTT.

This clonotype was seen a few times. The J gene is TRBJ2-2, the V gene TRBV20-1; TRBD2 might be the D (5 bases). Trimming pared 7 bases from V and 4 bases from J, leaving 10 bases between. From germline, CDR1 is DFQATT and CDR2 SNEGSKA (reference sequence). The CDR3 loop spans 12 amino acids. The CDR3 protein is CSGTPGTGELFF. DNA for the CDR3: TGCAGTGGGACTCCGGGCACCGGGGAGCTGTTTTTT.

The chain couples TRBV24-1 to TRBJ2-5, with TRBD1 matching over 8 bases. This CDR3 comprises 14 residues. V shed 7 bases and J 4 bases; nucleotides not matched to a gene: 7. CDR1 is KGHDR, CDR2 SFDVKD, per germline. CDR3 sequence: CATSATDRGETQYF. The CDR3 DNA reads as TGTGCCACCAGCGCCACAGACAGGGGAGAGACCCAGTACTTC.

As regards this clonotype: One end of the junction does not line up with germline, which may come from a read error. The rearrangement uses TRBV10-3 and TRBJ2-7; 8 positions match TRBD2. CDR1 is ENHRY, CDR2 SYGVKD, per germline. This CDR3 has 15 amino acids. CDR3: CASSYVPGGPREQYF. CDR3 DNA sequence: TGTGCCAGCAGTTACGTCCCGGGGGGGCCGCGCGAGCAGTACTTC.

CDR3 in amino acids: CASSVARPNNSPLHF. The CDR3 region has the DNA TGTGCCAGCAGTGTCGCACGCCCAAATAATTCACCCCTCCACTTT. The V and J genes are TRBV2 and TRBJ1-6; unclear D gene. CDR3 length equals 15 residues. Germline CDR1 is SNHLY and CDR2 is FYNNEI. The V gene lost 4 bases and the J gene lost 5 bases, with 12 bases spanning the gap.

This clonotype was picked up one time. This chain uses TRBV7-9 with TRBJ1-1; tentatively, D is TRBD1 (5 bases). Germline CDR1 SEHNR, CDR2 FQNEAQ (reference sequence). The V gene lost 2 bases and the J gene lost 1 base, with 11 bases spanning the gap. This CDR3 spans 15 amino acids. In DNA form, the CDR3 reads TGTGCCAGCAGCTTAACGGCAGGGAAGAACACTGAAGCTTTCTTT. It specifies CASSLTAGKNTEAFF.

This clonotype was seen just once. The V and J genes are TRBV29-1 and TRBJ2-3, with 8 bases lining up with TRBD2. V dropped 3 bases and J dropped 0; count of bases not matched to a gene: 2. Germline V gene data show CDR1 as SQVTM and CDR2 as ANQGSEA. CDR3 length: 14 residues. The CDR3 DNA reads TGCAGCGTTGACGGGAGGGAGAGCACAGATACGCAGTATTTT. As protein: CSVDGRESTDTQYF.

This clonotype was counted a few times. This chain uses TRBV9 with TRBJ1-6; 8 bases fit TRBD1. Germline-derived CDR1 and CDR2 are SGDLS and YYNGEE. The CDR3 covers 15 residues. V shed 4 bases, J shed 6 bases, and the junction held 6 bases outside the gene matches. The CDR3 DNA reads TGTGCCAGCAGCCTCCTCGGACAGGGTAATTCACCCCTCCACTTT. Protein product: CASSLLGQGNSPLHF.

V and J are TRBV10-3 and TRBJ1-1, with D perhaps matching TRBD1 (6 bases). CDR3 length: 14 amino acids. Trimming shortened V by 4 bases and J by 4 bases, and 13 bases separated the two germline ends. The germline gives CDR1 ENHRY, CDR2 SYGVKD. This CDR3 is CAISVKGGSTEAFF. The CDR3 coding sequence is TGTGCCATCAGTGTCAAGGGGGGAAGCACTGAAGCTTTCTTT.

This clonotype was seen at least ten times. V gene TRBV15 combines with J gene TRBJ1-2; D remains ambiguous. CDR3 size: 17 residues. V dropped 3 bases and J dropped 7 bases, with 24 bases sitting between them. CDR1 is LNHNV, CDR2 YYDKDF, per germline (reference sequence). The DNA for the CDR3 is TGTGCCACCAGCAGTCCTCGGGGAGGTGGGGTCTCTCGTGGCTACACCTTC. It translates to CATSSPRGGGVSRGYTF.

This clonotype appeared a few times. The junction does not match germline at one end; this may be a read error. This chain joins TRBV10-3 and TRBJ1-4; 8 nucleotides match TRBD1. Germline V CDR1 and CDR2: ENHRY, SYGVKD. The CDR3 loop spans 15 amino acids. Here the CDR3 reads CASSPGQGREEKLFF. The DNA for the CDR3 is TGTGCCAGCAGTCCCGGACAGGGACGGGAAGAAAAACTGTTTTTT.

V gene TRBV14 combines with J gene TRBJ1-1; D remains unclear. Germline CDR1 and CDR2: SGHDN and FVKESK. V shed 1 base and J shed 6 bases, with 15 bases lying between them. The CDR3 extends over 15 amino acids. In DNA, the CDR3 is TGTGCCAGCAGCCAAGTGTCCGTCCCTCGAGCTGAAGCTTTCTTT. As protein: CASSQVSVPRAEAFF.

This clonotype turned up a few times. The rearrangement links TRBV5-6 to TRBJ2-7; TRBD1 agrees at 7 bases. The CDR3 length is 16 residues. Unmatched junction bases numbered 12, after V lost 3 bases and J lost 3 bases. Per germline, CDR1 SGHDT and CDR2 YYEEEE. CDR3 nucleotides: TGTGCCAGCAGCTATAAAGGACAGGCGTTCGTCTACGAGCAGTACTTC. The encoded protein is CASSYKGQAFVYEQYF.

This clonotype was picked up many times. The chain joins TRBV19 to TRBJ1-5; D not certain. The V end was cut by 3 bases, the J end by 5 bases, with 11 bases between. The CDR3 totals 14 residues. Germline lookup yields CDR1 LNHDA and CDR2 SQIVND (reference sequence). CDR3 sequence (DNA): TGTGCCAGTAGTATCGCCGTGAGTGATCAGCCCCAGCATTTT. This translates into CASSIAVSDQPQHF.

This clonotype was seen a handful of times. The chain links TRBV24-1 to TRBJ1-5, with a possible D match to TRBD1 (6 bases). The CDR3 sequence is 13 residues long. Trimming removed 11 bases from V and 4 bases from J, with 14 bases in between. Germline V gives CDR1 KGHDR, CDR2 SFDVKD. CDR3 in amino acids: CASTPRGNQPQHF. In DNA, the CDR3 is TGTGCCAGCACCCCCAGGGGTAATCAGCCCCAGCATTTT.

As to this clonotype: This clone may be a read error of a much larger clone one base away. The chain joins TRBV10-3 to TRBJ1-1; no clear D gene. The CDR3 contains 14 residues. V was clipped by 5 bases and J by 2 bases, with 12 bases between them. Germline V gene sequence: CDR1 ENHRY, CDR2 SYGVKD. The CDR3 spells CAISYDRRNTEAFF. CDR3 DNA: TGTGCCATCAGTTACGATCGCAGAAACACTGAAGCTTTCTTT.

The chain is built from TRBV11-1 and TRBJ1-1, with 9 positions matching TRBD1. J was trimmed by 4 bases and V by 3 bases; bases with no gene match: 9. CDR1 and CDR2 from the germline V gene are SGHAT and FQDESV (reference sequence). The CDR3 length is 16 residues. CDR3 loop: CASSFTGGLGFTEAFF. Written as DNA, the CDR3 is TGTGCCAGCAGCTTTACAGGGGGCTTAGGTTTCACTGAAGCTTTCTTT.